This TCR beta chain was sequenced during a study of T-cell reconstitution after alpha-beta-depleted transplantation in children. Unique molecular identifiers were incorporated into the prepared TCRbeta library. One entry per CDR3 protein, called by TCRdb with MiXCR from the PCR reads. The sample comprises about 360,000 distinct CDR3 sequences, less than 15% of which are singletons, and about 4.5% rests with the top ten. This clonotype came up a few times. This receptor was taken from a human donor who donated a stem cell graft to a child with Fanconi anemia. Here the sequenced sample was PBMCs, taken from the stem cell graft.

The CDR3 coding sequence is TGTGCCAGCAGTTACGCTGGGGGGGGCCGAGACACCATATATTTT. Translation gives CASSYAGGGRDTIYF. The chain has TRBV6-5 and TRBJ1-3; the D gene is possibly TRBD1 (6 bases). The CDR3 has 15 amino acids. CDR1 and CDR2 (germline): MNHEY, SVGAGI. Trimming cost V 2 bases and J 8 bases, with 16 bases left between them.